Presented here are 15 T cell receptor beta chains from one specimen sequenced in a study of blood T cell repertoires in COVID-19. Generated by immunoSEQ multiplex PCR, the TCRdb table keeps only in-frame clones and is missing some. The profile covers 140,000 or so clones, with roughly 89% appearing a single time and around 1.5% taken by the ten largest. Sequenced material: peripheral blood. All receptors come from a human donor in a cohort sampled during active COVID-19.

The gene calls are TRBV4-2 and TRBJ1-4, with 7 bases matching TRBD1. Germline CDR1 and CDR2: LGHNA and YNFKEQ. J was trimmed by 8 bases and V by 4 bases; bases with no gene match: 7. CDR3 length equals 14 residues. This CDR3 is CASSPRQGGEKLFF. In nucleotides, the CDR3 is TGTGCCAGCAGCCCTCGACAGGGTGGGGAAAAACTGTTTTTT.

The chain combines TRBV28 with TRBJ1-5; D not certain. The CDR3 spans 15 residues. Germline loops: CDR1 MDHEN, CDR2 SYDVKM. Trimming removed 5 bases at V and 1 base at J, with 12 bases between. In DNA form, the CDR3 reads TGTGCCAGCAGTCCACCACCGAGGAGCAATCAGCCCCAGCATTTT. It codes for CASSPPPRSNQPQHF.

The chain employs TRBV20-1 and TRBJ1-3; 9 nucleotides line up with TRBD1. The trim removed 5 bases at V and 7 bases at J, leaving 0 bases unmatched. The germline V gene has CDR1 DFQATT and CDR2 SNEGSKA (reference sequence). This CDR3 has 11 amino acids. The CDR3 sequence: CSAGQGNTIYF. The CDR3 DNA follows: TGCAGTGCTGGACAGGGGAACACCATATATTTT.

The chain is built from TRBV4-1 and TRBJ2-7; TRBD2 is a possible D gene (5 bases). The germline V gene has CDR1 MGHRA and CDR2 YSYEKL. The V and J ends lost 0 bases and 3 bases respectively, with 12 bases between them. The length of the CDR3 is 15 residues. The CDR3 nucleotides are TGCGCCAGCAGCCAAGAGGGAGCAGGATTCTACGAGCAGTACTTC. Amino acid sequence: CASSQEGAGFYEQYF.

The CDR3: CASSTPGTGDLDGANVLTF. CDR3 DNA: TGTGCCAGTAGTACCCCCGGGACAGGGGATTTGGACGGGGCCAACGTCCTGACTTTC. The chain couples TRBV19 to TRBJ2-6, with 10 bases fitting TRBD1. CDR1 LNHDA and CDR2 SQIVND come from the germline V gene (reference sequence). The CDR3 loop spans 19 amino acids. Germline trimming cut 4 bases from V and 4 bases from J; bases unmatched to any gene: 13.

The chain carries TRBV5-1 and TRBJ2-1; weak D call: TRBD2 (6 bases). Germline V gene lookup returns CDR1 SGHRS and CDR2 YFSETQ. V was pared by 4 bases and J by 0 bases, with 14 bases between. CDR3 size: 16 residues. In nucleotides, the CDR3 is TGCGCCAGCAGCGGCCGCGGGGAAAGCTCCTACAATGAGCAGTTCTTC. Residues: CASSGRGESSYNEQFF. Full variable domain (rest looked up from reference TRBV5-1 and TRBJ2-1): KAGVTQTPRYLIKTRGQQVTLSCSPISGHRSVSWYQQTPGQGLQFLFEYFSETQRNKGNFPGRFSGRQFSNSRSEMNVSTLELGDSALYLCASSGRGESSYNEQFFGPGTRLTVL.

The chain joins TRBV20-1 to TRBJ2-1; 9 bases map to TRBD1. The CDR3 is 15 amino acids. The trim removed 3 bases at V and 5 bases at J, leaving 8 bases unmatched. Germline V CDR1 and CDR2: DFQATT, SNEGSKA (reference sequence). The CDR3 bases are TGCAGTGCTAGTTTAGTGACAGGGGGGGACAATGAGCAGTTCTTC. As protein: CSASLVTGGDNEQFF.

This clone showed up just once. The rearrangement uses TRBV28 and TRBJ2-7, with a tentative D call TRBD1 (6 bases). CDR3 length equals 15 residues. V lost 7 bases to trimming and J lost 0 bases, with 16 bases between them. The germline V gene has CDR1 MDHEN and CDR2 SYDVKM. Written as DNA, the CDR3 is TGTGCCAGCACCGTACCAGGGGCGCGCTCCTACGAGCAGTACTTC. This encodes CASTVPGARSYEQYF.

The rearrangement joins TRBV27 to TRBJ1-1; the match to TRBD1 covers 8 bases. Trimming removed 3 bases from V and 6 bases from J; junction bases left unmatched: 3. From germline, CDR1 is MNHEY and CDR2 SMNVEV (reference sequence). The CDR3 runs 13 residues. The CDR3 spells CASSFHRGAEAFF. The CDR3, as DNA: TGTGCCAGCAGTTTTCACAGGGGGGCTGAAGCTTTCTTT.

This clone was detected once. The CDR3 here is CASSQVWGDQPQHF. CDR3 coding DNA: TGTGCCAGCAGCCAAGTCTGGGGCGATCAGCCCCAGCATTTT. This chain joins TRBV4-2 and TRBJ1-5, with D perhaps matching TRBD1 (5 bases). CDR1 is LGHNA and CDR2 is YNFKEQ in the germline V gene. This CDR3 comprises 14 residues. V lost 1 base, J lost 5 bases, and 9 bases lay in between.

V is TRBV5-1 and J is TRBJ2-6, with a possible D match to TRBD2 (6 bases). The CDR3 sequence is 17 residues long. The germline gives CDR1 SGHRS, CDR2 YFSETQ. V was clipped by 0 bases and J by 4 bases, with 14 bases between them. The CDR3 DNA is TGCGCCAGCAGCTTGGTCGGTCTAGCGTCCGGGGCCAACGTCCTGACTTTC. Translation gives CASSLVGLASGANVLTF. Based on the CDR3 plus reference TRBV5-1 and TRBJ2-6, the full variable domain is KAGVTQTPRYLIKTRGQQVTLSCSPISGHRSVSWYQQTPGQGLQFLFEYFSETQRNKGNFPGRFSGRQFSNSRSEMNVSTLELGDSALYLCASSLVGLASGANVLTFGAGSRLTVL.

This sequence joins TRBV7-9 and TRBJ2-5; D is possibly TRBD1 (7 bases). The CDR3 has 14 amino acids. The germline V gene encodes CDR1 SEHNR and CDR2 FQNEAQ (reference sequence). The V gene lost 5 bases and the J gene lost 3 bases, with 13 bases spanning the gap. The CDR3 loop reads CASSQGDWKETQYF. The CDR3 bases are TGTGCCAGCAGCCAGGGGGACTGGAAAGAGACCCAGTACTTC. Filled out from reference TRBV7-9 and TRBJ2-5, the complete variable domain reads DTGVSQNPRHKITKRGQNVTFRCDPISEHNRLYWYRQTLGQGPEFLTYFQNEAQLEKSRLLSDRFSAERPKGSFSTLEIQRTEQGDSAMYLCASSQGDWKETQYFGPGTRLLVL.

This chain joins TRBV4-1 and TRBJ1-2; D is ambiguous. The CDR3 consists of 17 residues. CDR1 and CDR2 from the germline V gene are MGHRA and YSYEKL. Between the trimmed V and J ends, which lost 1 base and 7 bases, there was a span of 22 bases. The CDR3 reads CASSQVINFSGYRGYTF. The CDR3, as DNA: TGCGCCAGCAGCCAAGTTATTAATTTTTCGGGGTACCGTGGCTACACCTTC.

The chain uses TRBV5-6 and TRBJ2-5, with D perhaps matching TRBD2 (6 bases). Per the germline V gene, CDR1 is SGHDT and CDR2 is YYEEEE. V lost 1 base and J lost 5, with 12 bases in between. The CDR3 consists of 14 residues. CDR3 amino acids: CASSLRLVGETQYF. For the CDR3, the DNA is TGTGCCAGCAGCTTGCGACTAGTTGGGGAGACCCAGTACTTC.

This sequence joins TRBV6-2 or TRBV6-3 and TRBJ2-7, with unresolved D. V was cut by 4 bases and J by 0 bases, with 7 bases left in between. CDR3 length equals 13 residues. Looked up from germline, CDR1 is MNHEY and CDR2 is SVGEGT. This CDR3 reads CASSFYGSYEQYF. CDR3 nucleotide sequence: TGTGCCAGCAGTTTTTACGGCTCCTACGAGCAGTACTTC.